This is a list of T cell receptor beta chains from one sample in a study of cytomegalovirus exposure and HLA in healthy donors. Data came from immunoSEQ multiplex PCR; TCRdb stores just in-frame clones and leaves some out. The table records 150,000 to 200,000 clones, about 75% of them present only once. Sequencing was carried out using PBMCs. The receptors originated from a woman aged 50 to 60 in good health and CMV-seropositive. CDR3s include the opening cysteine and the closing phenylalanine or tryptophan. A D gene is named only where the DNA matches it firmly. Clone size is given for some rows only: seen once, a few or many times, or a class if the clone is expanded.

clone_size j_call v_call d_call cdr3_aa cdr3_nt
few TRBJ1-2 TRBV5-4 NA CASSLAEGYLAYF TGTGCCAGCAGCTTGGCGGAGGGTTACTTGGCGTACTTC
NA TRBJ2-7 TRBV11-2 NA CASSLGPGASYEQYF TGTGCCAGCAGCTTAGGCCCAGGGGCCTCCTACGAGCAGTACTTC
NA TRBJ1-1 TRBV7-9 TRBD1 CASSLFRDRNTEAFF TGTGCCAGCAGCTTATTTCGGGACAGGAACACTGAAGCTTTCTTT
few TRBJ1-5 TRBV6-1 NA CASSEVRGHNQPQHF TGTGCCAGCAGTGAAGTTCGGGGACACAATCAGCCCCAGCATTTT
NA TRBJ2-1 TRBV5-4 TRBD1 CASSLDRGGYNEQFF TGTGCCAGCAGCTTGGACAGGGGTGGGTACAATGAGCAGTTCTTC
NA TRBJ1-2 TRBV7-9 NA CASSLGGANNYGYTF TGTGCCAGCAGCTTGGGGGGGGCCAATAACTATGGCTACACCTTC
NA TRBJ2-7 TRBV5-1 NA CASSSTPGGFYEQYF TGCGCCAGCAGCTCCACTCCGGGGGGCTTCTACGAGCAGTACTTC
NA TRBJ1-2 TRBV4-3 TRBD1 CASSQGAGTGDYGYTF TGCGCCAGCAGCCAAGGGGCAGGGACAGGGGACTATGGCTACACCTTC
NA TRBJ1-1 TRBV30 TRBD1 CALGTGATNTEAFF TGTGCCTTGGGGACAGGGGCTACTAACACTGAAGCTTTCTTT
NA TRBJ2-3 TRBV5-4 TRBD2 CASSLWTSGGADTQYF TGTGCCAGCAGCCTATGGACTAGCGGGGGGGCGGATACGCAGTATTTT
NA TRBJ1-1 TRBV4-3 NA CASSQDLLGYTEAFF TGCGCCAGCAGCCAAGATCTCTTGGGCTACACTGAAGCTTTCTTT
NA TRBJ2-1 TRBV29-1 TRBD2 CSVEGTSGRVDEQFF TGCAGCGTTGAAGGGACTAGCGGGAGGGTTGATGAGCAGTTCTTC
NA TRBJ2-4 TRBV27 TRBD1 CASSPRQGFDIQYF TGTGCCAGCAGTCCCCGACAGGGGTTTGACATTCAGTACTTC
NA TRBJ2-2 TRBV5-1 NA CASSPTGEGTGELFF TGCGCCAGCAGCCCGACAGGGGAGGGCACCGGGGAGCTGTTTTTT
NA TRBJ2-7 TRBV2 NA CASTLGAYEQYF TGTGCCAGCACTTTGGGGGCTTACGAGCAGTACTTC
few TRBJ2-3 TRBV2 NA CASKDSRGTDTQYF TGTGCCAGCAAGGACTCAAGAGGTACAGATACGCAGTATTTT